The 32 T cell receptor beta chains given below trace back to one sample, sequenced in a study of blood T cell repertoires in COVID-19. Using immunoSEQ multiplex PCR, the repertoire was profiled, and TCRdb retains in-frame clones only, with some absent. The sample includes a few hundred thousand clones, 80% of them seen just once. The sample comprised PBMCs or T cells enriched from blood (not recorded which). The origin of the receptors is a woman in her forties with acute COVID-19.

This clone was seen repeatedly, ten times or more. The chain combines TRBV6-4 with TRBJ2-3, with D possibly being TRBD1 (5 bases). The ends were cut back, 3 bases at V and 2 bases at J, with 12 bases in the middle. The CDR3 is 15 residues long. CDR1 is MRHNA, CDR2 SNTAGT, per germline. The CDR3 DNA is TGTGCCAGCAGTGAAAGCGACAGCGCCACAGATACGCAGTATTTT. Protein product: CASSESDSATDTQYF.

CDR3 DNA: TGTGCCAGTAGTACGGCGACAGGGTTCGGCTACACCTTC. Its translation is CASSTATGFGYTF. The J gene is TRBJ1-2, the V gene TRBV19, with 7 bases fitting TRBD1. This CDR3 is built from 13 residues. V lost 4 bases to trimming and J lost 8 bases; unmatched junction nucleotides: 7. Germline V gives CDR1 LNHDA, CDR2 SQIVND (reference sequence).

This rearrangement joins TRBV5-1 to TRBJ2-2, with unresolved D. Germline-derived CDR1 and CDR2 are SGHRS and YFSETQ. CDR3 size: 15 residues. Trimming cost V 0 bases and J 0 bases, with 6 bases left between them. CDR3 protein: CASSLGAANTGELFF. The DNA for the CDR3 is TGCGCCAGCAGCTTGGGGGCAGCGAACACCGGGGAGCTGTTTTTT.

This chain links TRBV23-1 with TRBJ1-5; 7 bases are shared with TRBD1. TRBV23-1 is placed among ORFs of uncertain function. This CDR3 has 17 residues. With 8 bases clipped from V and 5 bases from J, the junction kept 18 bases outside the gene matches. CDR3 nucleotides: TGCGCCAGCTCAGGGGGATCGCCAGGGTGGAATTATCAGCCCCAGCATTTT. This codes for CASSGGSPGWNYQPQHF.

The CDR3 DNA reads TGTGCCAGCAGTTTAGCGGGACAGGCCTACGAGCAGTACTTC. The encoded protein is CASSLAGQAYEQYF. This chain joins TRBV28 and TRBJ2-7; 8 bases fit TRBD1. V dropped 2 bases and J dropped 2; count of bases not matched to a gene: 2. Germline lookup yields CDR1 MDHEN and CDR2 SYDVKM. This CDR3 region has 14 residues.

CDR3 amino acids: CASSPRNRATSGANVLTF. As DNA, the CDR3 is TGTGCCAGCAGCCCCAGGAACAGGGCCACCTCTGGGGCCAACGTCCTGACTTTC. V is TRBV4-2 and J is TRBJ2-6; TRBD1 might be the D (6 bases). Germline V gene data show CDR1 as LGHNA and CDR2 as YNFKEQ. The CDR3 consists of 18 residues. Trimming took off 4 bases at V and 0 bases at J, with 16 bases between the two ends.

This clone was picked up a small number of times. The chain joins TRBV11-2 to TRBJ1-2, with 8 nucleotides matching TRBD1. This CDR3 contains 19 residues. The germline CDR1 and CDR2 sequences are SGHAT and FQNNGV. Losses at the gene ends were 6 bases for V and 12 bases for J; bases not matched to a gene: 30. This CDR3 is CASSHPSPGQDFGSMRNTF. The DNA for the CDR3 is TGTGCCAGCAGTCACCCTTCTCCGGGACAGGACTTTGGTTCTATGAGGAACACCTTC.

The chain carries TRBV19 and TRBJ1-1; the D is unclear. This CDR3 comprises 15 residues. The germline V gene encodes CDR1 LNHDA and CDR2 SQIVND (reference sequence). Trimming cost V 5 bases and J 0 bases, with 13 bases left between them. CDR3 region: CASSLNFAMNTEAFF. The CDR3 nucleotides read TGTGCCAGTAGTCTAAATTTCGCCATGAACACTGAAGCTTTCTTT.

The chain employs TRBV30 and TRBJ1-1, with D possibly being TRBD1 (5 bases). Trimming took 2 bases from V and 1 from J, leaving 8 bases between them. The length of the CDR3 is 13 residues. Germline-derived CDR1 and CDR2 are GTSNPN and SVGIG (reference sequence). The CDR3 here is CAWSIGQNTEAFF. The CDR3 region has the DNA TGTGCCTGGAGTATAGGACAGAACACTGAAGCTTTCTTT.

The chain joins TRBV6-5 to TRBJ2-7, with 8 positions matching TRBD2. With 7 bases clipped from V and 2 bases from J, the junction kept 10 bases outside the gene matches. The germline CDR1 and CDR2 sequences are MNHEY and SVGAGI. CDR3 size: 15 residues. This CDR3 is CASTTQRGSTYEQYF. The CDR3 DNA is TGTGCCAGCACCACACAGCGGGGGAGTACCTACGAGCAGTACTTC.

This sequence joins TRBV30 and TRBJ1-3, with D uncertain. The V and J ends lost 2 bases and 0 bases respectively, with 11 bases between them. The CDR3 length is 15 residues. Germline lookup yields CDR1 GTSNPN and CDR2 SVGIG (reference sequence). The CDR3 coding sequence is TGTGCCTGGAGTAAGGACTTCACCTCTGGAAACACCATATATTTT. Its protein product is CAWSKDFTSGNTIYF.

The chain is built from TRBV14 and TRBJ1-1, with TRBD1 matching over 7 bases. Germline V lookup: CDR1 SGHDN, CDR2 FVKESK. The ends lost 4 bases at V and 11 bases at J; junction bases unmatched: 16. The CDR3 extends over 15 amino acids. The CDR3 coding sequence is TGTGCCAGCAGCCCCTCACTCGGACAGGCCTTGAGGGCTTTCTTT. Translating it yields CASSPSLGQALRAFF.

The rearrangement joins TRBV28 to TRBJ2-7, with TRBD1 matching over 7 bases. The CDR3 spans 13 residues. Germline V gene data show CDR1 as MDHEN and CDR2 as SYDVKM. Trimming removed 8 bases from V and 2 bases from J; junction bases left unmatched: 6. CDR3 coding DNA: TGTGCCAGCGGCCGGGACAGCACCTACGAGCAGTACTTC. Protein: CASGRDSTYEQYF.

The chain employs TRBV27 and TRBJ1-5; tentative D call: TRBD1 (6 bases). The CDR3 consists of 15 residues. V gave up 3 bases and J gave up 3 bases, with 12 bases separating them. The germline V gene has CDR1 MNHEY and CDR2 SMNVEV (reference sequence). The CDR3 nucleotides are TGTGCCAGCAGTTTCCGAACAGGGCTCAATCAGCCCCAGCATTTT. Translation: CASSFRTGLNQPQHF.

The chain couples TRBV5-1 to TRBJ2-7; maybe TRBD1 (6 bases). V was clipped by 2 bases and J by 5 bases, with 8 bases between them. The CDR3 spans 12 residues. The germline V gene has CDR1 SGHRS and CDR2 YFSETQ. The CDR3 region is CASSFRDNEQYF. The CDR3 bases are TGCGCCAGCAGCTTCCGGGACAACGAGCAGTACTTC.

The rearrangement uses TRBV6-4 and TRBJ1-6; D not certain. CDR3 length: 13 residues. Germline V CDR1 and CDR2: MRHNA, SNTAGT. Trimming removed 6 bases from V and 4 bases from J, with 7 bases in between. The CDR3 region is CASSEEYNSPLHF. CDR3 sequence (DNA): TGTGCCAGCAGCGAGGAATATAATTCACCCCTCCACTTT.

CDR3 DNA: TGTGCCAGCAGCACCCGGGACAGGGAAGGAGAAAAACTGTTTTTT. This translates into CASSTRDREGEKLFF. The rearrangement links TRBV5-5 to TRBJ1-4; TRBD1 matches at 9 bases. V was pared by 4 bases and J by 8 bases, with 9 bases of the junction left unmatched. Germline V lookup: CDR1 SGHKS, CDR2 YYEKEE (reference sequence). The CDR3 consists of 15 residues.

The chain joins TRBV30 to TRBJ1-3, with 8 bases fitting TRBD1. The CDR3 length is 15 residues. CDR1 and CDR2 from the germline V gene are GTSNPN and SVGIG (reference sequence). The V gene end was trimmed by 5 bases and the J gene end by 4 bases; junction bases not matched to a gene: 10. CDR3 amino acids: CAWANLRGPGNTIYF. The CDR3 DNA reads as TGTGCCTGGGCCAACCTCAGGGGGCCGGGAAACACCATATATTTT.

The rearrangement uses TRBV27 and TRBJ1-6, with D possibly being TRBD1 (5 bases). Germline CDR1 reads MNHEY; CDR2 reads SMNVEV (reference sequence). The ends were cut back, 4 bases at V and 7 bases at J, with 14 bases in the middle. This CDR3 has 15 residues. CDR3 sequence reads: CASSSSPAGNSPLHF. The CDR3 bases are TGTGCCAGCAGTTCCAGTCCGGCAGGGAATTCACCCCTCCACTTT.

The chain carries TRBV6-2 or TRBV6-3 and TRBJ1-4, with a possible D match to TRBD1 (5 bases). Trimming stripped 5 bases from V and 2 bases from J, with 18 bases between. Per the germline V gene, CDR1 is MNHEY and CDR2 is SVGEGT. This CDR3 has 17 amino acids. The CDR3 spells CASSQAPSGGTNEKLFF. The CDR3 DNA follows: TGTGCCAGCAGTCAGGCCCCATCTGGGGGGACTAATGAAAAACTGTTTTTT.

This rearrangement joins TRBV3-1 (or the pseudogene TRBV3-2) to TRBJ1-6; 11 nucleotides agree with TRBD1. V was clipped by 5 bases and J by 10 bases; unmatched bases: 10. The CDR3 has 16 residues. Germline CDR1 is LGHDT and CDR2 is YNNKEL (reference sequence). The CDR3 here is CASSVRTGGAGSPLHF. CDR3 bases: TGTGCCAGCAGCGTTCGGACAGGGGGCGCCGGATCACCCCTCCACTTT.

The chain recombines TRBV5-6 with TRBJ2-7; D might be TRBD1 (6 bases). The CDR3 runs to 15 residues. Germline V gives CDR1 SGHDT, CDR2 YYEEEE. Trimming took 1 base from V and 1 from J, leaving 12 bases between them. The CDR3 spells CASSLWPRGSYEQYF. The CDR3 nucleotides read TGTGCCAGCAGCTTGTGGCCCAGGGGTTCCTACGAGCAGTACTTC. Full variable domain (rest looked up from reference TRBV5-6 and TRBJ2-7): DAGVTQSPTHLIKTRGQQVTLRCSPKSGHDTVSWYQQALGQGPQFIFQYYEEEERQRGNFPDRFSGHQFPNYSSELNVNALLLGDSALYLCASSLWPRGSYEQYFGPGTRLTVT.

CDR3: CASSGSREGPQHF. The CDR3 DNA reads TGTGCCAGCAGTGGCTCCAGGGAAGGACCCCAGCATTTT. The chain uses TRBV6-4 and TRBJ1-5; weak D call: TRBD1 (5 bases). This CDR3 spans 13 amino acids. V was trimmed by 4 bases and J by 10 bases, leaving 14 bases between them. Germline CDR1 MRHNA, CDR2 SNTAGT.

The rearrangement uses TRBV18 and TRBJ2-2; 10 nucleotides line up with TRBD2. This CDR3 spans 15 amino acids. Per germline, CDR1 KGHSH and CDR2 LQKENI. J lost 7 bases, V lost 3 bases, and 5 bases had no gene match. The CDR3 DNA sequence: TGTGCCAGCTCACCTTCGACTAGCGGGCACGGGGAGCTGTTTTTT. Encoded protein: CASSPSTSGHGELFF.

This chain links TRBV18 with TRBJ2-7; TRBD2 might be the D (5 bases). V gave up 0 bases and J gave up 2 bases, with 14 bases separating them. The length of the CDR3 is 16 residues. Germline V gives CDR1 KGHSH, CDR2 LQKENI. The CDR3 is CASSPPRVQPPYEQYF. DNA for the CDR3: TGTGCCAGCTCACCACCGCGGGTCCAGCCACCCTACGAGCAGTACTTC.

The chain employs TRBV4-1 and TRBJ2-7; TRBD2 matches at 7 bases. The CDR3 loop spans 15 amino acids. The V and J ends lost 1 base and 0 bases, in that order; junction bases with no gene match: 3. Per germline, CDR1 MGHRA and CDR2 YSYEKL. CDR3 in DNA: TGCGCCAGCAGCCAAGGGGGGGGAAGCTCCTACGAGCAGTACTTC. This encodes CASSQGGGSSYEQYF.

The chain uses TRBV29-1 and TRBJ1-1; the match to TRBD1 covers 11 bases. This CDR3 region has 14 residues. CDR1 is SQVTM and CDR2 is ANQGSEA in the germline V gene. V shed 3 bases, J shed 10 bases, and the junction held 10 bases outside the gene matches. CDR3 in amino acids: CSVDKGTGGFLAFF. Written as DNA, the CDR3 is TGCAGCGTTGATAAAGGGACAGGGGGATTCTTAGCTTTCTTT.

This sequence joins TRBV5-1 and TRBJ2-1; the match to TRBD2 covers 8 bases. V trimming: 4 bases; J trimming: 4 bases; junction bases outside the gene matches: 13. The CDR3 sequence is 17 residues long. Germline V CDR1 and CDR2: SGHRS, YFSETQ. CDR3 loop: CASSVTSGSRTYNEQFF. In nucleotides, the CDR3 is TGCGCCAGCAGCGTCACTAGCGGTTCTAGGACTTACAATGAGCAGTTCTTC.

CDR3 nucleotides: TGTGCCAGCAGGACTAGCGGGAACTACGAGCAGTACTTC. Its protein product is CASRTSGNYEQYF. The chain employs TRBV28 and TRBJ2-7, with 11 bases aligning to TRBD2. Germline V lookup: CDR1 MDHEN, CDR2 SYDVKM. The CDR3 is 13 residues long. The V and J ends lost 6 bases and 3 bases, in that order; junction bases with no gene match: 1. Full variable domain (remainder filled in from reference TRBV28 and TRBJ2-7): DVKVTQSSRYLVKRTGEKVFLECVQDMDHENMFWYRQDPGLGLRLIYFSYDVKMKEKGDIPEGYSVSREKKERFSLILESASTNQTSMYLCASRTSGNYEQYFGPGTRLTVT.

DNA of the CDR3: TGTGCCAGCAGTTACTCGGGGGGGGCGCGGAATTCACCCCTCCACTTT. Encoded protein: CASSYSGGARNSPLHF. J is TRBJ1-6 and V is TRBV6-5, with D maybe TRBD1 (6 bases). The germline CDR1 and CDR2 sequences are MNHEY and SVGAGI. The CDR3 is made up of 16 amino acids. The V gene lost 0 bases and the J gene lost 7 bases, with 13 bases spanning the gap.

This clone was observed once. J is TRBJ2-7 and V is TRBV6-2 or TRBV6-3; 8 bases align to TRBD1. The germline CDR1 and CDR2 sequences are MNHEY and SVGEGT. The CDR3 spans 13 residues. The trim removed 2 bases at V and 3 bases at J, leaving 0 bases unmatched. CDR3 in amino acids: CASSYGTGYEQYF. CDR3 in DNA: TGTGCCAGCAGTTACGGGACAGGCTACGAGCAGTACTTC.

This clone showed up just a few times. The chain couples TRBV3-1 (or the pseudogene TRBV3-2) to TRBJ1-4; 7 positions match TRBD1. The germline V gene encodes CDR1 LGHDT and CDR2 YNNKEL (reference sequence). CDR3 length: 15 amino acids. V dropped 0 bases and J dropped 7; count of bases not matched to a gene: 5. Here the CDR3 DNA reads TGTGCCAGCAGCCAAGAGGAGGGGGCTGGTGAAAAACTGTTTTTT. Its protein is CASSQEEGAGEKLFF.